This T cell receptor beta chain was sequenced in a study of blood T cell repertoires in COVID-19 (dated by TCRdb to 2018 to 2020). With respect to the entire study: The collaborator samples originated in the United States, Italy and Spain and spanned the acute and convalescent phases of COVID-19. A freely available public database, intended as a resource for researchers studying the immune response to SARS-CoV-2, is where the repertoires were released. HLA class I and class II types, where available, came from metadata supplied by the sample provider rather than from assay-based typing. Subjects who had been exposed to COVID-19, were actively infected with it, or had recovered from it provided the deeply sampled blood TCRbeta repertoires that made up the dataset. The material from the prospective study consisted of cDNA or gDNA derived from T cells, B-cell-depleted T cells, or PBMCs. Samples came from the ongoing ImmuneRACE study (first 160 participants) plus 1,254 subjects from 6 global collaborators. A de-identified subject ID, COVID-19 status, age in years and sex were almost always included in the sample metadata.

This clone was picked up a small number of times. The antigen it binds to is not known. The sample holds no much larger clone one base away, and base qualities are not on file. From a lookup of the germline V gene, CDR1 and CDR2 are MNHEY and SVGEGT. V and J lose 4 bases and 3 bases, and a span of 12 bases separates them. Reading from cysteine to phenylalanine, the CDR3 counts 14 amino acids. Here the CDR3 DNA is all that survives: 42 bases in frame from base 1. The immunoSEQ Assay, a bias-controlled multiplex PCR, was used to amplify TCRbeta CDR3 regions from genomic DNA. On the study's bioinformatics: The number of nucleated cells in each sample was estimated from the amplification of reference gene primers within the assay. To quantify the absolute abundance of each unique TCRbeta CDR3 rearrangement, sequence reads were collapsed and filtered. For each sample, productive Simpson clonality was calculated as the square root of Simpson's diversity index over productive rearrangements. This is the immuneACCESS table as TCRdb keeps it, with only in-frame sequences that have V and J called. A part of the clones is gone; compared with another copy, unresolved V genes explain less than half, and the rest is unexplained. V and J calls and clone size are those listed in that table; D and trimming were worked out from the DNA. Counted in this sample were 310,000 or so clones; approximately 90% of them appeared once. 9.5% of the sample rests with the top ten.

In the prospective study, participants were roughly 18 to 100 years old, resided in about two dozen geographic areas of the United States, and were enrolled through a virtual design. In the prospective study, cohorts were assigned on the basis of participant-reported clinical history obtained from a screening survey and a study questionnaire. Recovered participants in ImmuneRACE Cohort 3 were defined as having two consecutive negative NP/OP PCR tests, clearance from a healthcare professional, or resolution of symptoms. Mobile phlebotomists in the prospective study collected whole blood, serum and a nasopharyngeal or oropharyngeal swab from every participant. Additional blood draws and questionnaires over an approximately two-month period could optionally be provided by prospective study participants. Prospective study blood samples were shipped either frozen or at room temperature before DNA extraction.

General conclusions and limits of the study: The amount of clinical and demographic metadata varied by source and participant and was provided uncurated.

Material for sequencing was PBMCs or T cells enriched from blood (not recorded which). This TCR came from a woman in her thirties or forties who had recovered from COVID-19. The sequence joins TRBV6-2 or TRBV6-3 to TRBJ1-2; tentative D gene TRBD1, with 5 bases matching. The bases read TGTGCCAGCAGTTGGGGACTTCGCCACTATGGCTACACCTTC. It translates as CASSWGLRHYGYTF.